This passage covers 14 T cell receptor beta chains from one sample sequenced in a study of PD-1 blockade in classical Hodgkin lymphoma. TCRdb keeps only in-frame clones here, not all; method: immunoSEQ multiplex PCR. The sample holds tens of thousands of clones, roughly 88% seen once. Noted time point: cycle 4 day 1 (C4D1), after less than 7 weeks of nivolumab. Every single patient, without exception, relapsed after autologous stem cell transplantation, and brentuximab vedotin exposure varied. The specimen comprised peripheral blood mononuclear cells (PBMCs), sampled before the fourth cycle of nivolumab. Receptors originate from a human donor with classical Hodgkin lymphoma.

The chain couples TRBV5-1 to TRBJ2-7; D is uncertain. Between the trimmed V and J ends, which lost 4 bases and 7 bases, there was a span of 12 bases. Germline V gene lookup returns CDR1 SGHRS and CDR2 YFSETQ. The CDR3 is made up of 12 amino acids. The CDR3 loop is CASSPRGGEQYF. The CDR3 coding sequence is TGCGCCAGCAGCCCCCGTGGTGGAGAGCAGTACTTC.

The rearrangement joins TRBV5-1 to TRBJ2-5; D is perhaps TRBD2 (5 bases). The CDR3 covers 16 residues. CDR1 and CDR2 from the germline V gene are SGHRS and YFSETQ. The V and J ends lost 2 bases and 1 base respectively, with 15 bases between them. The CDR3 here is CASSFGGRGAQETQYF. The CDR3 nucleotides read TGCGCCAGCAGCTTCGGTGGGAGAGGCGCCCAAGAGACCCAGTACTTC.

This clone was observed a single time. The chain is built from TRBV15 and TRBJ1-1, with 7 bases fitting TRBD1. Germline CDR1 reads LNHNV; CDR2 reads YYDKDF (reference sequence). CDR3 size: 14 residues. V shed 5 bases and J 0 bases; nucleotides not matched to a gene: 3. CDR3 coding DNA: TGTGCCACCAGCGACAGGGAAATGAACACTGAAGCTTTCTTT. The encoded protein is CATSDREMNTEAFF.

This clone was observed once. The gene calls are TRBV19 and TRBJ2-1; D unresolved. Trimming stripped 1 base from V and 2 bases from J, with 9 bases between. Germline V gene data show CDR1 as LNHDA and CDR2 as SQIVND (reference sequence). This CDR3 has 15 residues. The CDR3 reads CASSIVVQAYNEQFF. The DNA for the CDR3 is TGTGCCAGTAGTATAGTAGTCCAGGCCTACAATGAGCAGTTCTTC.

The CDR3 loop is CASSYLGGVDTGELFF. The CDR3 nucleotides read TGTGCCAGCAGTTACTTGGGGGGGGTCGACACCGGGGAGCTGTTTTTT. The V gene is TRBV6-5, the J gene TRBJ2-2; 7 bases are a match to TRBD2. The CDR3 contains 16 residues. V was clipped by 1 base and J by 3 bases; unmatched bases: 5. Germline-derived CDR1 and CDR2 are MNHEY and SVGAGI.

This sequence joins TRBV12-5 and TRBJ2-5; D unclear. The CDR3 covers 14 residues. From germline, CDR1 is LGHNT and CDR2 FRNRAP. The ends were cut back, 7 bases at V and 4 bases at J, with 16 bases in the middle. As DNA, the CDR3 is TGTGCTAGTGCCCCCGACCGAATCCGAGAGACCCAGTACTTC. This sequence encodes CASAPDRIRETQYF.

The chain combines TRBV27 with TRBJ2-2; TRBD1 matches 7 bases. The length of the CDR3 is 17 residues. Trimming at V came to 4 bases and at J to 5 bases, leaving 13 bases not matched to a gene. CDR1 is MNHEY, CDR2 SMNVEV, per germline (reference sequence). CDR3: CASSSTGLGVSTGELFF. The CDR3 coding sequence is TGTGCCAGCAGTTCGACAGGGTTAGGCGTTTCAACCGGGGAGCTGTTTTTT.

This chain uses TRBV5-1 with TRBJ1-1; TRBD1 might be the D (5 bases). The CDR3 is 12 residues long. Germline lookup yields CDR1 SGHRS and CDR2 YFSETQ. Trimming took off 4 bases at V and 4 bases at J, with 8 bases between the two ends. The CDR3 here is CASSRDPTEAFF. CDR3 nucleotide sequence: TGCGCCAGCAGCCGGGACCCCACTGAAGCTTTCTTT.

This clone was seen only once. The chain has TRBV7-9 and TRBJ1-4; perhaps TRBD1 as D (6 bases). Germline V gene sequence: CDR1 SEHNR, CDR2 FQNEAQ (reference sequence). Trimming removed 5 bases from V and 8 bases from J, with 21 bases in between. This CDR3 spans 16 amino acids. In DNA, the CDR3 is TGTGCCAGCAGCCCCCGCGGGGGGCGGGGTCCGGAAAAACTGTTTTTT. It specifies CASSPRGGRGPEKLFF.

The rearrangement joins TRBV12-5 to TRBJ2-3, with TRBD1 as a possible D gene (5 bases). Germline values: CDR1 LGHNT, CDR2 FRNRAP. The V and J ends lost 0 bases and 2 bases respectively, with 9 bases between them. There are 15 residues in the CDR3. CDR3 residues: CASGLVRGPTDTQYF. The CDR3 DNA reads TGTGCTAGTGGTTTGGTTAGGGGTCCCACAGATACGCAGTATTTT.

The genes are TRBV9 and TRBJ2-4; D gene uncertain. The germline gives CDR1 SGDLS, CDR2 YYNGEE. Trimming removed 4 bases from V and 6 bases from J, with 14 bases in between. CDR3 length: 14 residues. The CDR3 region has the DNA TGTGCCAGCAGCCCAGACACTTTAAGAAACATTCAGTACTTC. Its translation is CASSPDTLRNIQYF. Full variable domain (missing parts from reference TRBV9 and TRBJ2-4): DSGVTQTPKHLITATGQRVTLRCSPRSGDLSVYWYQQSLDQGLQFLIQYYNGEERAKGNILERFSAQQFPDLHSELNLSSLELGDSALYFCASSPDTLRNIQYFGAGTRLSVL.

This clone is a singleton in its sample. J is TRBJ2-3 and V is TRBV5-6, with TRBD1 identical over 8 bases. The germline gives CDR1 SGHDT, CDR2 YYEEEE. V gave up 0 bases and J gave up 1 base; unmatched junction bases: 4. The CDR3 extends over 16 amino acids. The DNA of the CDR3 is TGTGCCAGCAGCTTGGTAGGACAGGGCGGCACAGATACGCAGTATTTT. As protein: CASSLVGQGGTDTQYF. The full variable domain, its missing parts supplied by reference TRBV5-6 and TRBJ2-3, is DAGVTQSPTHLIKTRGQQVTLRCSPKSGHDTVSWYQQALGQGPQFIFQYYEEEERQRGNFPDRFSGHQFPNYSSELNVNALLLGDSALYLCASSLVGQGGTDTQYFGPGTRLTVL.

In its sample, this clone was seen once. The CDR3 bases are TGTGCCAGCAGCCTGGCGGGGGGCTCCCCGAATGAGCAGTTCTTC. It encodes CASSLAGGSPNEQFF. The chain couples TRBV7-2 to TRBJ2-1; 8 positions match TRBD2. CDR3 length: 15 amino acids. Germline CDR1 and CDR2: SGHTA and FQGNSA. Trimming took 5 bases from V and 7 from J; bases not matched to a gene: 10.

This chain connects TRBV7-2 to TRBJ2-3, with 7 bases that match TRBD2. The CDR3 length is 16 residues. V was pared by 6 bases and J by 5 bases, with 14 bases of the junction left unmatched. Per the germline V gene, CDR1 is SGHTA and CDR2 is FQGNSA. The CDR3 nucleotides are TGTGCCAGCAGGGGGGGAGGGACTACATTTGGAGATACGCAGTATTTT. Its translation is CASRGGGTTFGDTQYF.